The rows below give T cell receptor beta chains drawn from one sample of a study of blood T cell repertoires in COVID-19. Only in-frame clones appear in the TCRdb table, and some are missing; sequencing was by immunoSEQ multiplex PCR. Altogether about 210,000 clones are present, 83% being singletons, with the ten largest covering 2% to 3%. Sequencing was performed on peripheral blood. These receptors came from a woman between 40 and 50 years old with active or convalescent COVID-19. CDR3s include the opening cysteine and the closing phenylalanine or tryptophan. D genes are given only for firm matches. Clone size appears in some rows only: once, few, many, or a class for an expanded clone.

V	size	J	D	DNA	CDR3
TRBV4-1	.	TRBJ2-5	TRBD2	TGCGCCAGCAAAAGGGAAGCGGGGCAAGAGACCCAGTACTTC	CASKREAGQETQYF
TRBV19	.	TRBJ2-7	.	TGTGCCAGTAGGATGGATGGCGGTACCTACGAGCAGTACTTC	CASRMDGGTYEQYF
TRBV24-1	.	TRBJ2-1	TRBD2	TGTGCCACCAGTACTAGCGGGAGGCCTAATGAGCAGTTCTTC	CATSTSGRPNEQFF
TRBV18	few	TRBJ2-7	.	TGTGCCAGCTCACCAAACTACGCAACTTACGAGCAGTACTTC	CASSPNYATYEQYF
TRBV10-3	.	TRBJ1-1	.	TGTGCCATCAGTGATGTGGGCCTTACCACTGAAGCTTTCTTT	CAISDVGLTTEAFF
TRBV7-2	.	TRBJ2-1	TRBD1	TGTGCCAGCAGCTTAAGCGGACAGGGCAACAATGAGCAGTTCTTC	CASSLSGQGNNEQFF
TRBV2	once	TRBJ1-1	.	TGTGCCAGTCGGGGGGACCGGAACACTGAAGCTTTCTTT	CASRGDRNTEAFF
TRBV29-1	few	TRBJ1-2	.	TGCAGCGTTGCAACAGGGGGCTACACCTTC	CSVATGGYTF
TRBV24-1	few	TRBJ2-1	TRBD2	TGTGCCACCAGTGATAGGACTAGCGGGAACTACAATGAGCAGTTCTTC	CATSDRTSGNYNEQFF
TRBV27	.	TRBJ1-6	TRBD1	TGTGCCAGCAGTTTATTGGCGCGGACAGGGGGCTCTAATTCACCCCTCCACTTT	CASSLLARTGGSNSPLHF
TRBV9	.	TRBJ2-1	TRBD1	TGTGCCAGCAGCGTAGAGGGACAGGGGGGGAATGAGCAGTTCTTC	CASSVEGQGGNEQFF
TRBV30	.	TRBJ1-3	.	TGTGCCTGGAGTGGAGGAGCTGGAAACACCATATATTTT	CAWSGGAGNTIYF
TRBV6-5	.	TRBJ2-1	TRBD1	TGTGCCAGCAGTTACGTCCAGGGGGCCCGCAATGAGCAGTTCTTC	CASSYVQGARNEQFF
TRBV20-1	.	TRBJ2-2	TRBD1	TGCAGTGCTAGTCGGGACCCACAGGGGGTGGTCGGGGAGCTGTTTTTT	CSASRDPQGVVGELFF
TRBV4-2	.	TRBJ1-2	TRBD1	TGTGCCAGCAGCCGTGGTGGGACAGGGGCTAACTATGGCTACACCTTC	CASSRGGTGANYGYTF
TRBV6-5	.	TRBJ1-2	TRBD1	TGTGCCAGCAAAGGGGGACAGCCCTATGGCTACACCTTC	CASKGGQPYGYTF
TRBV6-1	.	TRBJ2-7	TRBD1	TGTGCCAGCAGTGAAGGGATCACAGGGGCGAGGGTATGGAGCTACGAGCAGTACTTC	CASSEGITGARVWSYEQYF
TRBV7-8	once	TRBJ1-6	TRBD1	TGTGCCAGCAGCTTAGCGACAGGGTCCTCCTATAATTCACCCCTCCACTTT	CASSLATGSSYNSPLHF
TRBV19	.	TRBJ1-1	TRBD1	TGTGCCAGTAGTATGAGCAGGGGGCCAATGAACACTGAAGCTTTCTTT	CASSMSRGPMNTEAFF
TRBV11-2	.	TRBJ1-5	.	TGTGCCAGCAGCTTAGATACGTCGGGGTGGCCCCAGCATTTT	CASSLDTSGWPQHF
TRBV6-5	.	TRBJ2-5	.	TGCGCCGCCCACGAGGGGGGACTATACCAAGAGACCCAGTACTTC	CAAHEGGLYQETQYF
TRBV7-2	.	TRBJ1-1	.	TGTGCCAGCAGCTTAGTAGCGGGCGTCAACGCTGAAGCTTTCTTT	CASSLVAGVNAEAFF
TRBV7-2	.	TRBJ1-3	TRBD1	TGTGCCAGCAGTCGGACAGGGGCACTCTCTGGAAACACCATATATTTT	CASSRTGALSGNTIYF
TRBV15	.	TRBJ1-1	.	TGTGCCACCAGCTTCGAAAGGGGACATGAAGCTTTCTTT	CATSFERGHEAFF
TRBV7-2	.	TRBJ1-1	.	TGTGCCAGCAGCCAGGCAAACTGGATCAACACTGAAGCTTTCTTT	CASSQANWINTEAFF
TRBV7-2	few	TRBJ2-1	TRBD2	TGTGCCAGCAGCTTAGTTGCAACTAGCGGTTACAATGAGCAGTTCTTC	CASSLVATSGYNEQFF
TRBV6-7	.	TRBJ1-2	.	TGTGCCAGCAGTTACTCGAGGAAGGGGATCTATGGCTACACCTTC	CASSYSRKGIYGYTF
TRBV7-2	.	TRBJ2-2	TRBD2	TGTGCCAGCAGCGCGCGCGGGGGCGCGGGGGGGGCGGGCGGGGAGCTGTTTTTT	CASSARGGAGGAGGELFF
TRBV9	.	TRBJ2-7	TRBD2	TGTGCCACATACACCCCGAAGGGACTAGCGGGAGGGCCCTCCTACGAGCAGTACTTC	CATYTPKGLAGGPSYEQYF
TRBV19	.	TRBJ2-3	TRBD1	TGTGCCAGTACTAGGACAGGGGGTGCCTACACAGATACGCAGTATTTT	CASTRTGGAYTDTQYF
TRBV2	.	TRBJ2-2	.	TGTGCCAGCAGGGAAGGACAGTCCGGGGAGCTGTTTTTT	CASREGQSGELFF
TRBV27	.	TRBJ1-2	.	TGTGCCAGCAGTTTAGCGGCAGGGATGGGTGGCTACACCTTC	CASSLAAGMGGYTF
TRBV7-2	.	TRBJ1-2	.	TGTGCCAGCAGCTTAGCGCTCAGAAATAACTATGGCTACACCTTC	CASSLALRNNYGYTF
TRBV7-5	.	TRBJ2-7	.	TGTGCCCCTTGGGGAAAGCAGGGGGCCTACGAGCAGTACTTC	CAPWGKQGAYEQYF
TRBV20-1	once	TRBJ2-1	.	TGCAGTGCTAGTGTCGGGTCGAGCTCCTACAATGAGCAGTTCTTC	CSASVGSSSYNEQFF
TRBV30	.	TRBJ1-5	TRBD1	TGTGCCTGGGCCCGAAAAAGGGGGCAGAGGGAGAATCAGCCCCAGCATTTT	CAWARKRGQRENQPQHF
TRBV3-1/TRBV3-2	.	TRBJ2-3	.	TGTGCCAGCAGCCATGAGGGAACAGATACGCAGTATTTT	CASSHEGTDTQYF
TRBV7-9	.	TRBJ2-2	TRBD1	TGTGCCAGCAGGTCAGACAGGGCACCTCCCACCGGGGAGCTGTTTTTT	CASRSDRAPPTGELFF
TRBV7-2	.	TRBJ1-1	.	TGTGCCAGCAGCTTAGCATGGGACTCCCGGGCTTTCTTT	CASSLAWDSRAFF
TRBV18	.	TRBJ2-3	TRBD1	TGTGCCAGCTCTCCCGGGACAGGGTTCACAGATACGCAGTATTTT	CASSPGTGFTDTQYF
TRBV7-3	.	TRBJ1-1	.	TGTGCCAGCAGCTTACGTGGAAACAGCCGCATCGGGATGAACACTGAAGCTTTCTTT	CASSLRGNSRIGMNTEAFF
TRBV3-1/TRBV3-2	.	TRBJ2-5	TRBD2	TGTGCCAGCACTCCAGGACTAGCGGGGGTAGAGACCCAGTACTTC	CASTPGLAGVETQYF
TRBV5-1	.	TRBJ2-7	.	TGCGCCAGCAGCTTGGCCAGGGACTACGAGCAGTACTTC	CASSLARDYEQYF
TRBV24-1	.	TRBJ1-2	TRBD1	TGTGCCACCAGTGACCCCGGGACAGATAGAGACTATGGCTACACCTTC	CATSDPGTDRDYGYTF